This passage covers 17 T cell receptor beta chains from one sample sequenced in a study of blood T cell repertoires in COVID-19. Sequenced by immunoSEQ multiplex PCR; TCRdb stores in-frame clones only, minus some. The repertoire includes approximately 220,000 clones, about four fifths of them detected once, and 3% to 4.5% sits in the top ten. Source material: PBMCs or T cells enriched from blood (not recorded which). The receptor set was obtained from a woman between 40 and 55 years old who had been exposed to COVID-19.

The rearrangement joins TRBV10-3 to TRBJ2-7; TRBD1 agrees at 9 bases. Germline V gene sequence: CDR1 ENHRY, CDR2 SYGVKD. The CDR3 length is 15 residues. V lost 1 base and J lost 5; bases outside the gene matches: 6. The CDR3 here is CAISEFNRGQDEQYF. The CDR3 DNA sequence: TGTGCCATCAGTGAGTTCAACAGGGGGCAAGACGAGCAGTACTTC.

This rearrangement joins TRBV28 to TRBJ1-4, with a tentative D call TRBD1 (5 bases). The germline V gene encodes CDR1 MDHEN and CDR2 SYDVKM. The germline V and J ends were trimmed by 6 bases and 5 bases, with 16 bases remaining between them. The length of the CDR3 is 15 residues. In DNA, the CDR3 is TGTGCCAGCAGGGGGGGGGTGTTGCAAAATGAAAAACTGTTTTTT. Translating gives CASRGGVLQNEKLFF.

The chain employs TRBV4-3 and TRBJ1-1, with D uncertain. V was clipped by 3 bases and J by 5 bases, with 13 bases between them. CDR1 and CDR2 from the germline V gene are LGHNA and YSLEER. The CDR3 is 14 residues long. The CDR3 coding sequence is TGCGCCAGCAGCCAGTCCTCCTCGGGGACTGAAGCTTTCTTT. Its protein product is CASSQSSSGTEAFF.

This clone has more than one count but fewer than ten. The V and J genes are TRBV3-1 (or the pseudogene TRBV3-2) and TRBJ1-1, with 11 bases identical to TRBD1. CDR1 and CDR2 from the germline V gene are LGHDT and YNNKEL (reference sequence). CDR3 size: 20 residues. V lost 0 bases and J lost 0; bases outside the gene matches: 12. The CDR3 loop is CASSQDGTGGTSRMNTEAFF. CDR3 nucleotides: TGTGCCAGCAGCCAAGATGGGACAGGGGGTACTAGCCGAATGAACACTGAAGCTTTCTTT.

The chain recombines TRBV6-5 with TRBJ2-1, with TRBD2 matching 9 bases. CDR3 length: 15 amino acids. With 8 bases clipped from V and 2 bases from J, the junction kept 7 bases outside the gene matches. CDR1 and CDR2 (germline): MNHEY, SVGAGI. CDR3 sequence (DNA): TGTGCCAGCGGAGAGCGGGGGGCAACCTACAATGAGCAGTTCTTC. This codes for CASGERGATYNEQFF.

There are a few counts of this clone. The chain recombines TRBV5-1 with TRBJ2-7; D gene ambiguous. The CDR3 runs 13 residues. V was trimmed by 4 bases and J by 9 bases, leaving 17 bases between them. Germline values: CDR1 SGHRS, CDR2 YFSETQ. DNA of the CDR3: TGCGCCAGCAGCGGTACCCAATCAACGGGGCAGTACTTC. It specifies CASSGTQSTGQYF.

CDR3 sequence reads: CASSLDRDYQETQYF. In nucleotides, the CDR3 is TGTGCCAGCAGCTTAGATAGGGACTACCAAGAGACCCAGTACTTC. The V gene is TRBV11-2, the J gene TRBJ2-5; D is perhaps TRBD2 (6 bases). The germline gives CDR1 SGHAT, CDR2 FQNNGV. V was pared by 0 bases and J by 0 bases, with 8 bases between. The CDR3 totals 15 residues.

This clone was picked up one time. V gene TRBV5-1 combines with J gene TRBJ2-1; 11 bases match TRBD1. This CDR3 spans 15 amino acids. Losses at the gene ends were 6 bases for V and 6 bases for J; bases not matched to a gene: 8. Germline V gives CDR1 SGHRS, CDR2 YFSETQ. CDR3 in amino acids: CASTWTGGNLNEQFF. Here the CDR3 DNA reads TGCGCCAGCACGTGGACAGGGGGCAATCTCAATGAGCAGTTCTTC.

This clone was seen a handful of times. The gene calls are TRBV7-3 and TRBJ2-2; D ambiguous. Trimming shortened V by 0 bases and J by 3 bases, and 5 bases separated the two germline ends. There are 14 residues in the CDR3. From germline, CDR1 is SGHTA and CDR2 FQGTGA. The CDR3 DNA reads TGTGCCAGCAGCTTAACGGGCGACACCGGGGAGCTGTTTTTT. Translated: CASSLTGDTGELFF.

This sequence joins TRBV9 and TRBJ2-5; 7 bases align to TRBD2. The CDR3 covers 15 residues. Trimming at V came to 3 bases and at J to 5 bases, leaving 10 bases not matched to a gene. CDR1 is SGDLS and CDR2 is YYNGEE in the germline V gene. This chain's CDR3 is CASSAAPSGGETQYF. CDR3 DNA: TGTGCCAGCAGCGCAGCGCCTAGCGGCGGGGAGACCCAGTACTTC.

The J gene is TRBJ2-7, the V gene TRBV7-8, with TRBD2 identical over 7 bases. The germline V gene encodes CDR1 SGHVS and CDR2 FQNEAQ. The junction had 3 bases not matched to a gene; V was cut back by 5 bases and J by 2 bases. The CDR3 contains 13 residues. The chain's CDR3 is CASSPGLTYEQYF. The CDR3 DNA reads TGTGCCAGCAGCCCGGGACTAACCTACGAGCAGTACTTC.

V is TRBV4-1 and J is TRBJ1-2; TRBD1 might be the D (6 bases). Germline CDR1 MGHRA, CDR2 YSYEKL. Trimming left V 0 bases short and J 2 bases short, with 10 bases between. This CDR3 has 15 amino acids. CDR3 bases: TGCGCCAGCAGCCAAGAGCCTGACAGGAACTATGGCTACACCTTC. Protein product: CASSQEPDRNYGYTF.

This clone has just one count. A junction end diverges from the germline sequence, so it may reflect a read error. This chain connects TRBV7-2 to TRBJ2-5, with TRBD1 identical over 9 bases. Germline CDR1 reads SGHTA; CDR2 reads FQGNSA. This CDR3 comprises 14 residues. DNA for the CDR3: TGTGCCAGCACCTTAGTGACAGGGGGAGAGACCCAGTACTTC. Residues: CASTLVTGGETQYF. The variable domain in full, with the rest retrieved from reference TRBV7-2 and TRBJ2-5, is GAGVSQSPSNKVTEKGKDVELRCDPISGHTALYWYRQSLGQGLEFLIYFQGNSAPDKSGLPSDRFSAERTGGSVSTLTIQRTQQEDSAVYLCASTLVTGGETQYFGPGTRLLVL.

This chain links TRBV5-1 with TRBJ1-2; no clear D. With 0 bases removed from V and 3 bases from J, the gap between germline ends came to 12 bases. Germline V lookup: CDR1 SGHRS, CDR2 YFSETQ. This CDR3 comprises 15 residues. The CDR3 loop reads CASSLAPGSDYGYTF. The CDR3 DNA follows: TGCGCCAGCAGCTTGGCCCCGGGTTCCGACTATGGCTACACCTTC.

This clone was seen just once. The chain combines TRBV19 with TRBJ2-1; a weak D match, TRBD2 (6 bases). Deletions cut 5 bases from V and 10 bases from J, with 18 bases between. Germline V lookup: CDR1 LNHDA, CDR2 SQIVND (reference sequence). CDR3 length: 14 amino acids. Written as DNA, the CDR3 is TGTGCCAGTAGTGGTGGGAGGTCTTCTTTAGAGCAGTTCTTC. This gives the protein CASSGGRSSLEQFF.

This chain joins TRBV30 and TRBJ1-1; TRBD1 aligns across 8 bases. Trimming cost V 8 bases and J 1 base; bases outside gene matches: 3. This CDR3 has 12 residues. Germline CDR1 and CDR2: GTSNPN and SVGIG (reference sequence). CDR3 coding DNA: TGTGCCGGGGACAGGAGGAACACTGAAGCTTTCTTT. It encodes CAGDRRNTEAFF.

V usage is TRBV3-1 (or the pseudogene TRBV3-2) and J usage is TRBJ1-3, with TRBD1 matching over 7 bases. Trimming took 4 bases from V and 0 from J; bases not matched to a gene: 6. CDR3 length: 16 residues. Germline V gene lookup returns CDR1 LGHDT and CDR2 YNNKEL (reference sequence). Written as DNA, the CDR3 is TGTGCCAGCAGCCCAATTGACAGGGTCTCTGGAAACACCATATATTTT. It yields the protein CASSPIDRVSGNTIYF.